The T cell receptor (beta chain) described here comes from a study of tumor and adjacent non-tumor tissue in lung cancer. Study context: Samples averaged approximately 3.9 million productive TCRbeta reads each.

Germline V CDR1 and CDR2: MNHNY, SVGAGI (reference sequence). CDR3 length: 13 residues. The template was RNA from unsorted bulk tissue. Donors were chemotherapy-naive, newly diagnosed lung cancer surgical patients in China, August–November 2014. Study-wide points: In normal lung, the top 100 clones were significantly more dominant than in tumor. Tumor TCR diversity, when higher, was linked to shorter survival.

A modified ARM-PCR protocol with three rounds of nested PCR amplified TCRbeta. TCRdb itself ran the multiplex PCR reads through MiXCR, one entry per CDR3 protein. Among about 140,000 distinct CDR3 sequences, around 60% were seen once, and the ten largest hold 15% to 20%. About this clonotype: Its specificity is unknown. A much larger clone lies one base from this, so it may be a read error.

The chain has TRBV6-6 and TRBJ1-3; no clear D. This clonotype was obtained from a man in his 60s with small cell lung cancer. Sequenced material: lung tumor tissue. The CDR3 sequence: CATSYSEGNTIYF. The CDR3 region has the DNA TGTGCCACCAGTTACTCTGAGGGAAACACCATATATTTT.